This T cell receptor beta chain was recovered during a study of T cell changes during pregnancy in multiple sclerosis. The germline gives CDR1 LNHDA, CDR2 SQIVND (reference sequence). There are 15 residues in the CDR3. V lost 5 bases, J lost 4 bases, and 7 bases stayed unmatched. Clones were sequenced by immunoSEQ multiplex PCR, and TCRdb holds only the in-frame ones, with some missing. This table has 70,000 or so clones, approximately 91% appearing once. Sample: peripheral blood, taken in the third trimester of pregnancy. J is TRBJ1-5 and V is TRBV19, with 8 positions matching TRBD1. The sequence was collected from a female donor with multiple sclerosis, enrolled in a pregnancy study. CDR3 in DNA: TGTGCCAGTAGTGTACTGACAGGGGATAATCAGCCCCAGCATTTT. This sequence encodes CASSVLTGDNQPQHF. Full variable domain (remainder filled in from reference TRBV19 and TRBJ1-5): DGGITQSPKYLFRKEGQNVTLSCEQNLNHDAMYWYRQDPGQGLRLIYYSQIVNDFQKGDIAEGYSVSREKKESFPLTVTSAQKNPTAFYLCASSVLTGDNQPQHFGDGTRLSIL.